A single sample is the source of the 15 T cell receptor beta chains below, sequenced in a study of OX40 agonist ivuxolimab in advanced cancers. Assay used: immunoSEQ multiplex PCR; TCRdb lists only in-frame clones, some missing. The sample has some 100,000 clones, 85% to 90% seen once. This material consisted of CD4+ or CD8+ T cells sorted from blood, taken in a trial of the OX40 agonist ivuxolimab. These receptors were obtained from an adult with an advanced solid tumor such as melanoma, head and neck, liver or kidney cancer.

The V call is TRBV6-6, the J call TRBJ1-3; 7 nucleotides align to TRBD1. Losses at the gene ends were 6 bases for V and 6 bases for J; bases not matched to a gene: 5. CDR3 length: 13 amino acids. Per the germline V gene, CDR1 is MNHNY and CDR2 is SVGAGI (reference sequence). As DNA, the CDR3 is TGTGCCAGCAGAGGAACAGGGGTAAACACCATATATTTT. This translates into CASRGTGVNTIYF.

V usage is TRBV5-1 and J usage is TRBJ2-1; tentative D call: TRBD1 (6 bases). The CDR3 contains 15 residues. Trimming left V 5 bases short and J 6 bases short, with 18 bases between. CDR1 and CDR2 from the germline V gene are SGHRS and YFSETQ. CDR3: CASRPPGTIRNEQFF. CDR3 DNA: TGCGCCAGCAGGCCTCCCGGGACAATTCGCAATGAGCAGTTCTTC.

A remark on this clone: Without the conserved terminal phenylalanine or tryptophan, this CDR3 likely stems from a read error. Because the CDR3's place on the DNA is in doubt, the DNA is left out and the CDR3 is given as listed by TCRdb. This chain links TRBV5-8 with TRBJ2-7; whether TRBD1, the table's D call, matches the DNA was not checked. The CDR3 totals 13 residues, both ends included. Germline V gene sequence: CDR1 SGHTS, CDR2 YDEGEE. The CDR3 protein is CASSVDRRGRPVP.

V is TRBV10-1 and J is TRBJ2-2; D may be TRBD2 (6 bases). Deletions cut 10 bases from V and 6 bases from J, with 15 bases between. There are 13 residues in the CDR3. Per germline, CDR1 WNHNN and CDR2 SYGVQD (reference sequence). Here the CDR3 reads CATGTLPPGELFF. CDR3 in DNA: TGCGCCACCGGGACTCTACCCCCCGGGGAGCTGTTTTTT.

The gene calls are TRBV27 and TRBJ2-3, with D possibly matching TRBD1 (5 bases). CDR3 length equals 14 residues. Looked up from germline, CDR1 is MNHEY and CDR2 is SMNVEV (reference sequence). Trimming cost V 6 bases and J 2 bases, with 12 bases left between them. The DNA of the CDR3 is TGTGCCAGCAGCCTAGGGGCAGCCACAGATACGCAGTATTTT. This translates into CASSLGAATDTQYF.

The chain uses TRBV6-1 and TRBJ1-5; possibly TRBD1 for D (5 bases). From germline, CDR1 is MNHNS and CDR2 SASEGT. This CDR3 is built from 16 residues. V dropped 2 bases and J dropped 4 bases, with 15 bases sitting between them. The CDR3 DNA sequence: TGTGCCAGCAGTGAATCCAGGGTGAGGGAAAATCAGCCCCAGCATTTT. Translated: CASSESRVRENQPQHF.

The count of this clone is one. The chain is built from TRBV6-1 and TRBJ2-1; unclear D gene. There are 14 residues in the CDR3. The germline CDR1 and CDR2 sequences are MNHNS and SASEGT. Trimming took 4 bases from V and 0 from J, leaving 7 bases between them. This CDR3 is CASSGVGSYNEQFF. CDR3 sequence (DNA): TGTGCCAGCAGTGGGGTCGGCTCCTACAATGAGCAGTTCTTC.

The CDR3 is CASIPGGGFLGTRFMDEQFF. The DNA of the CDR3 is TGTGCCAGTATCCCGGGCGGGGGTTTTTTAGGGACTAGGTTTATGGATGAGCAGTTCTTC. The chain couples TRBV19 to TRBJ2-1; TRBD2 aligns across 8 bases. Germline CDR1 and CDR2: LNHDA and SQIVND (reference sequence). The CDR3 spans 20 residues. The ends lost 7 bases at V and 8 bases at J; junction bases unmatched: 28.

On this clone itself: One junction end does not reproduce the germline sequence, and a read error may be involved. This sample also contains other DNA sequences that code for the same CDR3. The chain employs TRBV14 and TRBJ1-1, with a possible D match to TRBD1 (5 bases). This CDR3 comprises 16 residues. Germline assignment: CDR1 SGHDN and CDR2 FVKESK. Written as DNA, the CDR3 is TGCGCCAGCAGCCAAGTAGCAGGGATCTTGAACACTGAAGCTTTCTTT. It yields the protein CASSQVAGILNTEAFF.

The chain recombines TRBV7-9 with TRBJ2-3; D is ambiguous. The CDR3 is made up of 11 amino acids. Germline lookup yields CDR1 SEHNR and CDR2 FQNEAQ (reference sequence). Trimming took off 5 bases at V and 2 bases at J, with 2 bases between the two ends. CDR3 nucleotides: TGTGCCAGCAGCCTCACAGATACGCAGTATTTT. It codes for CASSLTDTQYF.

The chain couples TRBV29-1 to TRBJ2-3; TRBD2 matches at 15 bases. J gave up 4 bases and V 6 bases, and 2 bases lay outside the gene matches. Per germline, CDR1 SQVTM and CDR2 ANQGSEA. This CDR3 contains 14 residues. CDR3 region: CSVGTSGGPDTQYF. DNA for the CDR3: TGCAGCGTAGGGACTAGCGGGGGGCCAGATACGCAGTATTTT.

The CDR3 region has the DNA TGTGCCAGCAGTTATGGAACGGGGGTTGAGTTCTTC. Translated: CASSYGTGVEFF. This chain connects TRBV6-5 to TRBJ2-1; possibly TRBD2 for D (6 bases). This CDR3 region has 12 residues. V lost 3 bases, J lost 14 bases, and 14 bases lay in between. Germline V CDR1 and CDR2: MNHEY, SVGAGI.

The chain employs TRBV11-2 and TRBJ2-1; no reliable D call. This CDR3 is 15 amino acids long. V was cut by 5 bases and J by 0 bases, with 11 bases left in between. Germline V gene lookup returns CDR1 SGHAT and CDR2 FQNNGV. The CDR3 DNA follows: TGTGCCAGCAGCCCTGGACGTAACTCCTACAATGAGCAGTTCTTC. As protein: CASSPGRNSYNEQFF.

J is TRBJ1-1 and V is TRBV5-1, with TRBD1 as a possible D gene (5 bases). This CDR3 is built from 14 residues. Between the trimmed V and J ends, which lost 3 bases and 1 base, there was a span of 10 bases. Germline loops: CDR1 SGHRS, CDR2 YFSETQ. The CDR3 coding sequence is TGCGCCAGCAGCTGGGGACCGCAGAACACTGAAGCTTTCTTT. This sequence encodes CASSWGPQNTEAFF.

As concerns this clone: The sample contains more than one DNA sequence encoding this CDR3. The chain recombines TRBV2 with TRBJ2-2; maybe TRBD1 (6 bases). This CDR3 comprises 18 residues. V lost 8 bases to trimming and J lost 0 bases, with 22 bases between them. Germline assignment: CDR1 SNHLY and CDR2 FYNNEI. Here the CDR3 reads CASGPRGDWTTNTGELFF. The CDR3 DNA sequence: TGTGCCAGCGGGCCCAGGGGAGATTGGACCACGAACACCGGGGAGCTGTTTTTT.